This T cell receptor beta chain was found in a study of beta chain features in type 1 diabetes. Study-wide context: The study found patients and healthy donors alike in age, gender and cell yields. Study-level results: More deletions and fewer insertions at VDJ junctions were seen in type 1 diabetes patients. Researchers cautioned that cDNA sequencing could over-represent cells with high TCR expression.

The sequenced template was cDNA made from the entire isolated RNA. Sequencing used immunoSEQ multiplex PCR; TCRdb keeps in-frame clones, though not all of them. In the table there are about 140,000 clones, around a tenth of which are singletons. A word on this clone: Its antigen is not known.

The TCR sequence derives from a woman aged 40-49 years in good health. What was sequenced was central memory CD4+ T cells from blood.

In DNA form, the CDR3 reads TGTGCCATCAGTGCCGGGGTCGCAGATACGCAGTATTTT. The encoded protein is CAISAGVADTQYF. The gene calls are TRBV10-3 and TRBJ2-3, with D possibly matching TRBD2 (5 bases). The ends were cut back, 4 bases at V and 4 bases at J, with 9 bases in the middle. The length of the CDR3 is 13 residues. CDR1 is ENHRY and CDR2 is SYGVKD in the germline V gene.